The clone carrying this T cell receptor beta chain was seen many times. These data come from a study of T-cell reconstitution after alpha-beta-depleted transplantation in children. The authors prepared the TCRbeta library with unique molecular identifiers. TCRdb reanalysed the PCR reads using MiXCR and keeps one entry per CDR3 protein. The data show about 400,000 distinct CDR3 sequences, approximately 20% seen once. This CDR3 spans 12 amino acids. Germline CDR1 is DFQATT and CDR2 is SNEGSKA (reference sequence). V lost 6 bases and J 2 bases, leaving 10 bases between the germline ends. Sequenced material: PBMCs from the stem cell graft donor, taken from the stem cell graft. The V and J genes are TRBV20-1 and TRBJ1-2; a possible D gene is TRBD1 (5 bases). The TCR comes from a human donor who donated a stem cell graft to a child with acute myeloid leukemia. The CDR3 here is CSAAGANYGYTF. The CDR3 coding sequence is TGCAGTGCGGCCGGGGCCAACTATGGCTACACCTTC.